This TCR beta chain appears in the sequencing data of a study of T-cell memory formation after mild COVID-19. One entry per CDR3 protein results from TCRdb running MiXCR on the 5' RACE reads. The table includes 200,000 to 250,000 distinct CDR3 sequences, 8.5% to 9.5% detected once. Specimen: PBMCs or a T cell subset sorted from them (not recorded which). The clonotype originates from a man younger than 30 who had mild COVID-19 (a few samples of this study predate the infection). Cell type and time point are not known.

The CDR3 nucleotides read TGCAGTGCCCCGGCGGACAGAGAGACCCAGTACTTC. Translated, it gives CSAPADRETQYF. The chain has TRBV20-1 and TRBJ2-5; a possible D gene is TRBD1 (6 bases). This CDR3 comprises 12 residues. Trimming took off 6 bases at V and 4 bases at J, with 12 bases between the two ends. Germline V CDR1 and CDR2: DFQATT, SNEGSKA (reference sequence).